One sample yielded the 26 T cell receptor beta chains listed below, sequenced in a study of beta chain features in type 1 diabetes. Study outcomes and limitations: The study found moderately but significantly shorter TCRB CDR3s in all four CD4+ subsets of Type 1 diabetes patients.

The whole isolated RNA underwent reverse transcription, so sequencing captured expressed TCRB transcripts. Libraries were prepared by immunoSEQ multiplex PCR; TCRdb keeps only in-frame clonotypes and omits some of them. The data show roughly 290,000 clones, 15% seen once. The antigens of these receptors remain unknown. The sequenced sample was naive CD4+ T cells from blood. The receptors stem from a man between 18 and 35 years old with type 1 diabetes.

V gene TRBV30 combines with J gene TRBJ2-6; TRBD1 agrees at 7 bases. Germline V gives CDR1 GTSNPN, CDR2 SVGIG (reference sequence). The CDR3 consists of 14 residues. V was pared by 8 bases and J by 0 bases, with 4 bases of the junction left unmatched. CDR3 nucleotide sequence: TGTGCCCGGGACAGTTTCTCTGGGGCCAACGTCCTGACTTTC. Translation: CARDSFSGANVLTF.

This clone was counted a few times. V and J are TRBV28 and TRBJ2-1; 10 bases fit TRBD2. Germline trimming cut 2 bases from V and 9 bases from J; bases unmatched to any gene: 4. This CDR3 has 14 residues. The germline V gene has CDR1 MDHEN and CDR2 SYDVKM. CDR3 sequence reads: CASSLGVAGGEQFF. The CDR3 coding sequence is TGTGCCAGCAGTTTAGGCGTAGCGGGAGGTGAGCAGTTCTTC.

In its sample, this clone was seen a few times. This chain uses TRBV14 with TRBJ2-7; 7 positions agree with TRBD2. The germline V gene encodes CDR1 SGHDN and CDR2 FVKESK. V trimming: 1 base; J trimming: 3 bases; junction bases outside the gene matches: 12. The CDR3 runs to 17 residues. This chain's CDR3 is CASSQVTIGLGIYEQYF. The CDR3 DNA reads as TGTGCCAGCAGCCAAGTAACAATCGGACTAGGAATCTACGAGCAGTACTTC.

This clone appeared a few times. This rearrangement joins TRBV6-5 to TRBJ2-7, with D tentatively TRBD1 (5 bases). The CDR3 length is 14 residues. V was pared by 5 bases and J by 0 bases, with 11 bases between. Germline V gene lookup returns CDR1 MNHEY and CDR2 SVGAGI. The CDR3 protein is CASSPQVHSYEQYF. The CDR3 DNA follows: TGTGCCAGCAGTCCACAGGTACACTCCTACGAGCAGTACTTC.

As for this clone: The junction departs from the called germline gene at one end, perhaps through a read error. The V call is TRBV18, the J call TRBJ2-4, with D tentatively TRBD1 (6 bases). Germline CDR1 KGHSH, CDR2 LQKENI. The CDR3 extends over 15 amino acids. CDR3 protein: CASSPRDTSKIIQYF. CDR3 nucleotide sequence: TGTGCCAGCTCACCGAGGGACACGTCCAAAATCATTCAGTACTTC.

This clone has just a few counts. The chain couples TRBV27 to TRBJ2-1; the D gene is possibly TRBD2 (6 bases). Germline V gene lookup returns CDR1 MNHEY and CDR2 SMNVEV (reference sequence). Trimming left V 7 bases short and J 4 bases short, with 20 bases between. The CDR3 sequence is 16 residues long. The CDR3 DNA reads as TGTGCCAGCACCTCGAGACCGGGACTCGGATACAATGAGCAGTTCTTC. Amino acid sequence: CASTSRPGLGYNEQFF.

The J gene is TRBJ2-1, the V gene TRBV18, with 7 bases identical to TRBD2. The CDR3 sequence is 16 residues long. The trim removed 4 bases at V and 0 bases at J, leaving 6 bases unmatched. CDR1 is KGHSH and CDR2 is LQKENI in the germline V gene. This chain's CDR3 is CASSLALAGSYNEQFF. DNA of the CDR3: TGTGCCAGCTCACTGGCTTTAGCGGGCTCCTACAATGAGCAGTTCTTC.

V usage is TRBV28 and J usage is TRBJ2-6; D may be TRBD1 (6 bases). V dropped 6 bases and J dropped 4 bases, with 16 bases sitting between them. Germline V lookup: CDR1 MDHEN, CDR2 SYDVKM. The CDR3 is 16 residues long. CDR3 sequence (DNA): TGTGCCAGCAGCCGAATGGGGGCGTCAGGGGCCAACGTCCTGACTTTC. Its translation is CASSRMGASGANVLTF.

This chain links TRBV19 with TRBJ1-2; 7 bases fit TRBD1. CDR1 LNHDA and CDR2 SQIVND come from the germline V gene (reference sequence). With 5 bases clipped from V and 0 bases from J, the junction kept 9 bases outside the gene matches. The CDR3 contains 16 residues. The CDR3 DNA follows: TGTGCCAGTAGTTCTATCTCGACAGGGACTAACTATGGCTACACCTTC. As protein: CASSSISTGTNYGYTF.

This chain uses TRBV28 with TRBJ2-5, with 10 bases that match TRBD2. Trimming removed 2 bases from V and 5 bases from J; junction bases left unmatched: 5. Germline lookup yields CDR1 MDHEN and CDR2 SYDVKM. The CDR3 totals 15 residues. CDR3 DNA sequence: TGTGCCAGCAGTTTACCTAGCGGGGGCTGGGAGACCCAGTACTTC. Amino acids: CASSLPSGGWETQYF.

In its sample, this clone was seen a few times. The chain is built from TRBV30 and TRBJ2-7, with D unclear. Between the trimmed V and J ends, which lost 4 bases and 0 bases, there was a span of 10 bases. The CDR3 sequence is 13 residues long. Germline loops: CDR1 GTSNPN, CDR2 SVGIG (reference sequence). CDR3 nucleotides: TGTGCCTGGACAACAAGTTACTCCTACGAGCAGTACTTC. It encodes CAWTTSYSYEQYF.

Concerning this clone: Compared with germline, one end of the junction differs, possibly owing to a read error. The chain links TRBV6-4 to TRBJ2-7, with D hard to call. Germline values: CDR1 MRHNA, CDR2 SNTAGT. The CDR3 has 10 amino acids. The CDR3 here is CASRPPRGPF. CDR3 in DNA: TGTGCCAGCAGACCCCCTCGAGGCCCTTTC.

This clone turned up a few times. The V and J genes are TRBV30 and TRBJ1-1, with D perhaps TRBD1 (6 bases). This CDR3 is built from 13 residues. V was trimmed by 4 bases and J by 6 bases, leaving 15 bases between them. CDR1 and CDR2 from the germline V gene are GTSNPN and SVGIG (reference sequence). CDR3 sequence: CAWKVRTDSEAFF. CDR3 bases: TGTGCCTGGAAGGTACGGACAGACTCTGAAGCTTTCTTT.

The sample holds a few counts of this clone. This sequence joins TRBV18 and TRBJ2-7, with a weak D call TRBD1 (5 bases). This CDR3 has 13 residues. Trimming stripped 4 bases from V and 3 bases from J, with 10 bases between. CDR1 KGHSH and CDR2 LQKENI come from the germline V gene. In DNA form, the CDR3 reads TGTGCCAGCTCACAGACAGTGGGCTACGAGCAGTACTTC. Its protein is CASSQTVGYEQYF.

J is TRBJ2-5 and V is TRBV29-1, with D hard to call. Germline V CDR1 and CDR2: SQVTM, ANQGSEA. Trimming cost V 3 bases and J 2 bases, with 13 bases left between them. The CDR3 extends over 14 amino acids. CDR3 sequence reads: CSVDLFQAQETQYF. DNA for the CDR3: TGCAGCGTTGATTTGTTCCAGGCACAAGAGACCCAGTACTTC.

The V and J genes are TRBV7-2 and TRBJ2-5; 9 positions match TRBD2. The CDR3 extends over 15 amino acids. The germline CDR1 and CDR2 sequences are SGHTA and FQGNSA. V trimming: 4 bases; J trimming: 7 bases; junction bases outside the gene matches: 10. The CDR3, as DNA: TGTGCCAGCAGCTCAGGGCCCTTGACTAGCGGGACCCAGTACTTC. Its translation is CASSSGPLTSGTQYF.

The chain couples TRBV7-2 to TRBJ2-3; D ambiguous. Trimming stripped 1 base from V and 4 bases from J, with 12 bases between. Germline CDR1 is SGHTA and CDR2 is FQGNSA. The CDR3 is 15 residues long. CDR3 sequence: CASSLVYGAPDTQYF. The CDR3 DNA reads TGTGCCAGCAGCTTAGTATATGGTGCGCCAGATACGCAGTATTTT.

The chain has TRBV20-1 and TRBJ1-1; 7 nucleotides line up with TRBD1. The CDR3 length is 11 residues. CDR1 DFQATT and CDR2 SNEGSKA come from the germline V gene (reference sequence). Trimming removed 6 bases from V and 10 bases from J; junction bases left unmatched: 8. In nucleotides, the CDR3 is TGCAGTGCAAGTAGACAGGGTGTAGCTTTCTTT. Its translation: CSASRQGVAFF.

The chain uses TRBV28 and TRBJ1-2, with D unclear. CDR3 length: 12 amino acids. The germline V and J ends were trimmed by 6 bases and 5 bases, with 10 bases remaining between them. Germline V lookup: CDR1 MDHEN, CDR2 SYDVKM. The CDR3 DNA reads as TGTGCCAGCAGACGGTCGGGGTATGGCTACACCTTC. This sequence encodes CASRRSGYGYTF.

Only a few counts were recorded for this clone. The CDR3 here is CAWSGTGPNTGELFF. For the CDR3, the DNA is TGTGCCTGGAGTGGAACAGGACCGAACACCGGGGAGCTGTTTTTT. V is TRBV30 and J is TRBJ2-2, with D perhaps TRBD1 (5 bases). V dropped 1 base and J dropped 0 bases, with 9 bases sitting between them. Germline CDR1 is GTSNPN and CDR2 is SVGIG (reference sequence). The CDR3 runs 15 residues.

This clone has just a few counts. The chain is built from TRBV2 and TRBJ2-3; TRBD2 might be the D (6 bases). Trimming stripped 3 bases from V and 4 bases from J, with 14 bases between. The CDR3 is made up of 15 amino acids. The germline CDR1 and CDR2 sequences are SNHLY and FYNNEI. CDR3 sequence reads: CASSDGRHRPDTQYF. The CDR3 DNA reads TGTGCCAGCAGTGATGGGAGGCACCGGCCAGATACGCAGTATTTT.

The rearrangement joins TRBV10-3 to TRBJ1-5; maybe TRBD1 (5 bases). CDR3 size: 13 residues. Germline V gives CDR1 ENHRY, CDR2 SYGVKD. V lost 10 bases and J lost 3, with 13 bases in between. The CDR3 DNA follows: TGTGCCACCCGACCAGGGATCAATCAGCCCCAGCATTTT. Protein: CATRPGINQPQHF.

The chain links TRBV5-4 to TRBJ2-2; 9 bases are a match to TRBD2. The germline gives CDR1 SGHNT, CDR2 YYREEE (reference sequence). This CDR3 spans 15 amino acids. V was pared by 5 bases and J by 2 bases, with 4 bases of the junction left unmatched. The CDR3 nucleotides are TGTGCCAGCAGTCCGGGACTAGCAAACACCGGGGAGCTGTTTTTT. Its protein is CASSPGLANTGELFF.

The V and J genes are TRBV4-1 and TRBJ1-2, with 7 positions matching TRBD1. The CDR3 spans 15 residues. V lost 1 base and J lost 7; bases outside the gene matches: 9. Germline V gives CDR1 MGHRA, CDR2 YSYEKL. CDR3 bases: TGCGCCAGCAGCCAAGTTGGCAGGGGGTCAGCTGGCTACACCTTC. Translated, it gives CASSQVGRGSAGYTF.

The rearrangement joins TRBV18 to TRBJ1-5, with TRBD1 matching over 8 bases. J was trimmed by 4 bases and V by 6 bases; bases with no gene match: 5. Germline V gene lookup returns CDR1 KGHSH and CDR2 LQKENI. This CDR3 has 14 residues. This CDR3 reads CASSPQGANQPQHF. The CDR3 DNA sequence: TGTGCCAGCTCCCCCCAGGGGGCGAATCAGCCCCAGCATTTT.

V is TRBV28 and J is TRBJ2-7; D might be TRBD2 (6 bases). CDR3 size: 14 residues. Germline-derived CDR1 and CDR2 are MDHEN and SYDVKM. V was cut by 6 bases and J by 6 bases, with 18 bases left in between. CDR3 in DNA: TGTGCCAGCAGCAAACTGGTACGCGGGACCGAGCAGTACTTC. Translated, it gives CASSKLVRGTEQYF.